The T cell receptor (beta chain) described here comes from a study of regulatory T cells in long-lasting Graves disease. The time point is: persistent/refractory GD, antithyroid drugs over 5 years with positive TRAb. PBMC-derived RNA was used for the TCR library. CDR3 size: 14 residues. CDR1 is DFQATT and CDR2 is SNEGSKA in the germline V gene (reference sequence). V lost 6 bases to trimming and J lost 2 bases, with 17 bases between them. Arm-PCR of CDR3 regions and iRepertoire HTBI primers were the basis on which TCR beta libraries were built. MiXCR, applied by TCRdb to the multiplex PCR reads, yields one record per CDR3 protein. The sample shows some 280,000 distinct CDR3 sequences, 20% to 25% of them seen only once.

Source: peripheral blood mononuclear cells (PBMCs), taken when the disease was refractory, from a patient treated with antithyroid drugs. This chain joins TRBV20-1 and TRBJ2-7, with unresolved D. The receptor comes from a female donor with Graves disease. CDR3 nucleotide sequence: TGCAGTGCCCACGCCCACGACGGACCCTACGAGCAGTACTTC. This gives the protein CSAHAHDGPYEQYF.